The present T cell receptor (beta chain) was sequenced within a study of T cell changes during pregnancy in multiple sclerosis. Per germline, CDR1 SGHAT and CDR2 FQNNGV. The V gene end was trimmed by 4 bases and the J gene end by 6 bases; junction bases not matched to a gene: 1. The length of the CDR3 is 13 residues. Assay: immunoSEQ multiplex PCR; the TCRdb copy retains only in-frame clones and omits some. The data hold 65,000 to 80,000 clones, with 93% observed a single time. The chain uses TRBV11-2 and TRBJ2-1, with 9 bases fitting TRBD2. The material was peripheral blood, obtained in the second trimester of pregnancy. The sequence was collected from a female donor with multiple sclerosis, enrolled in a pregnancy study. CDR3 residues: CASSSGLANEQFF. CDR3 DNA: TGTGCCAGCAGCTCGGGACTAGCCAATGAGCAGTTCTTC.